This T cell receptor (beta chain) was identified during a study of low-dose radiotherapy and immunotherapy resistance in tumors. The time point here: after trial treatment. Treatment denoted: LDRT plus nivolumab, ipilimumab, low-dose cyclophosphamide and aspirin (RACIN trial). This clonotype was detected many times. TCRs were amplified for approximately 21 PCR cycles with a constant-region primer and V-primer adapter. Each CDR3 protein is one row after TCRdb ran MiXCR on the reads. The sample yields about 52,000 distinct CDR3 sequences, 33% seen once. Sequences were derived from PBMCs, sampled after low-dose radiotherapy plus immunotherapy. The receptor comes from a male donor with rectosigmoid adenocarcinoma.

CDR3 region: CSARDPYWTGDSGNTIYF. In DNA, the CDR3 is TGCAGTGCTAGAGACCCCTATTGGACAGGGGACTCTGGAAACACCATATATTTT. The chain links TRBV20-1 to TRBJ1-3; 9 bases agree with TRBD1. The CDR3 has 18 residues. The V segment lost 0 bases and the J segment 0 bases; nucleotides outside the gene matches: 9. Germline V gene data show CDR1 as DFQATT and CDR2 as SNEGSKA (reference sequence).